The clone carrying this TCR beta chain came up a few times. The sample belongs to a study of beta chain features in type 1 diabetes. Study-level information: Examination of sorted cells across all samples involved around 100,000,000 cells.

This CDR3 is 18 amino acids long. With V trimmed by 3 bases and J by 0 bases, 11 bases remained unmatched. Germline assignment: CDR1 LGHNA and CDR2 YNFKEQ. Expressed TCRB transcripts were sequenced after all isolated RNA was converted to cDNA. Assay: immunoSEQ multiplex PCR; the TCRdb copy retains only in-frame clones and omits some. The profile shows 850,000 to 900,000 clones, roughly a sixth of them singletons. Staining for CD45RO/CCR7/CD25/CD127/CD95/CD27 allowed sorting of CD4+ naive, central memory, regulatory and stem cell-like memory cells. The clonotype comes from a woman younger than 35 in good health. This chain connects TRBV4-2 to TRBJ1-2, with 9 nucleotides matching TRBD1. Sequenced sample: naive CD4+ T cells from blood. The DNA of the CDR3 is TGTGCCAGCAGCCACGATACGGGACAGGGAGCAGCTAACTATGGCTACACCTTC. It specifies CASSHDTGQGAANYGYTF.